This T cell receptor beta chain was retrieved from a study of response to subunit inactivated influenza vaccine. The CDR3 covers 13 residues. The germline V gene encodes CDR1 MGHRA and CDR2 YSYEKL. This clonotype was counted many times. A junction end diverges from the germline sequence, so it may reflect a read error. Via MiXCR, TCRdb re-called the RT-PCR reads, giving one row per CDR3 protein. The data hold about 540,000 distinct CDR3 sequences, with 20% to 25% observed a single time. These same data were also listed under a study on T cells expressing NK-cell markers. From that paper: Template switching by 5'RACE with UMIs generated the TCR beta cDNA. It was sorted CD3+CD56+NKG2C+, CD3+CD56+NKG2C- and CD3+CD56-NKG2C+ T cells that supplied the TCR beta repertoires. Dominant NKG2C+ clonotypes made up about 1.0-7.0% of CD8+ T cells in six donors.

The specimen comprised CD4+ T cells sorted from PBMCs, sampled approximately 13 days after vaccination. The V and J genes are TRBV4-1 and TRBJ2-2; D is unclear. The sequence was collected from a man aged 45 to 65 who received an inactivated influenza vaccine. CDR3 region: CASSRVPTEELFF. The DNA for the CDR3 is TGCGCCAGCAGCCGCGTCCCCACCGAGGAGCTGTTTTTT.